What follows is one T cell receptor beta chain and its context. These data belong to a study of molecular identifiers for immune sequencing clone quantification. The CDR3 sequence is 16 residues long. The V segment lost 0 bases and the J segment 3 bases; nucleotides outside the gene matches: 7. The germline V gene encodes CDR1 LNHNV and CDR2 YYDKDF (reference sequence). TCRdb passed the PCR reads through MiXCR, listing each CDR3 protein once. The table lists hundreds of thousands of distinct CDR3 sequences, less than 30% of them singletons, with about 0.81% in the top ten. The chain combines TRBV15 with TRBJ2-7; 8 nucleotides agree with TRBD2. The sample comprised naive CD8+ T cells from blood, with Jurkat cell RNA spiked in. Subset here: FACS-sorted CD8+CD4-CCR7+CD45RA+ naive T cells. This receptor was taken from a human donor in good health. Some libraries in this study had Jurkat cell RNA spiked in. In DNA, the CDR3 is TGTGCCACCAGCAGAGAATTAGCGGGAAGGAACTACGAGCAGTACTTC. Translated: CATSRELAGRNYEQYF. The full variable domain, its missing parts supplied by reference TRBV15 and TRBJ2-7, is DAMVIQNPRYQVTQFGKPVTLSCSQTLNHNVMYWYQQKSSQAPKLLFHYYDKDFNNEADTPDNFQSRRPNTSFCFLDIRSPGLGDTAMYLCATSRELAGRNYEQYFGPGTRLTVT.